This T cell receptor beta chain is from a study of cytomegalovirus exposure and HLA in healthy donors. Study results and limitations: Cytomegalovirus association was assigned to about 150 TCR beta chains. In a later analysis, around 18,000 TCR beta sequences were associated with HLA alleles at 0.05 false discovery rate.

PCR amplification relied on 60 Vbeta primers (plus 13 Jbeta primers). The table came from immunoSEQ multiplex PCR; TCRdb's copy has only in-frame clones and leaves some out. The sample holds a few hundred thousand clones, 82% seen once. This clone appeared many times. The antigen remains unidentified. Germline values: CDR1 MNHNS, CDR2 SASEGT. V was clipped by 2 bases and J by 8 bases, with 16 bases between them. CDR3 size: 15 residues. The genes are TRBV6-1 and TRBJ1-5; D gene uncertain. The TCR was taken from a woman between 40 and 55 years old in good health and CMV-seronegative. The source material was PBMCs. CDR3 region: CASSEPRSSGEPQHF. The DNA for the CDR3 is TGTGCCAGCAGTGAACCGCGAAGTAGCGGGGAGCCCCAGCATTTT.